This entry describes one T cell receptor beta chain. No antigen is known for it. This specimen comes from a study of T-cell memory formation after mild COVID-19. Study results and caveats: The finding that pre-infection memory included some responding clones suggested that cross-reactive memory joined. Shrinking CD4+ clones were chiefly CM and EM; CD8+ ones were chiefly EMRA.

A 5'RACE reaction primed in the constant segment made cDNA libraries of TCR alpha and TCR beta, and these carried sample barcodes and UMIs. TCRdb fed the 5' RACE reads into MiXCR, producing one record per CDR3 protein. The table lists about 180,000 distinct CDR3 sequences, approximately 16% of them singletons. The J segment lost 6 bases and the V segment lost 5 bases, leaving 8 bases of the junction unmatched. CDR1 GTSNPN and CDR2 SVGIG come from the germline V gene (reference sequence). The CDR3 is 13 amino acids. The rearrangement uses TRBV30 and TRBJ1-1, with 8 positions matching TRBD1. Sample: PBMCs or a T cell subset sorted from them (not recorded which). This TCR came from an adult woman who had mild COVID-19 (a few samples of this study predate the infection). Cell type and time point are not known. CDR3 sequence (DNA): TGTGCCTGGCGGACAGGGCTCGTTTCTGAAGCTTTCTTT. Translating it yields CAWRTGLVSEAFF.